The 23 T cell receptor beta chains below come from one sample, sequenced in a study of T-cell memory formation after mild COVID-19. TCRdb independently ran MiXCR on the 5' RACE reads; one entry per CDR3 protein. The table has about 600,000 distinct CDR3 sequences, about a fifth seen once. The sequencing input was PBMCs or a T cell subset sorted from them (not recorded which). These TCRs come from an adult woman who had mild COVID-19 (a few samples of this study predate the infection). Cell type and time point are not known.

The DNA for the CDR3 is TGTGCCAGCAGTTGGGACAACTCTGGAAACACCATATATTTT. This codes for CASSWDNSGNTIYF. The genes are TRBV12-3 or TRBV12-4 and TRBJ1-3; D may be TRBD1 (6 bases). The CDR3 loop spans 14 amino acids. V lost 4 bases, J lost 0 bases, and 7 bases lay in between.

A few counts support this clonotype. This chain uses TRBV25-1 with TRBJ2-1; 8 nucleotides match TRBD1. With V trimmed by 5 bases and J by 3 bases, 15 bases remained unmatched. CDR1 is MGHDK and CDR2 is SYGVNS in the germline V gene. The CDR3 is made up of 18 amino acids. Here the CDR3 reads CASSTYRRQGNIYNEQFF. CDR3 coding DNA: TGTGCCAGCAGTACTTACCGCCGACAGGGGAACATCTACAATGAGCAGTTCTTC. The variable domain in full, completed from reference TRBV25-1 and TRBJ2-1, reads EADIYQTPRYLVIGTGKKITLECSQTMGHDKMYWYQQDPGMELHLIHYSYGVNSTEKGDLSSESTVSRIRTEHFPLTLESARPSHTSQYLCASSTYRRQGNIYNEQFFGPGTRLTVL.

This clonotype was seen only a few times. The chain couples TRBV5-1 to TRBJ2-3, with D possibly being TRBD1 (7 bases). This CDR3 has 15 amino acids. Trimming took 3 bases from V and 2 from J, leaving 13 bases between them. Per the germline V gene, CDR1 is SGHRS and CDR2 is YFSETQ. CDR3 region: CASSSRDRHTDTQYF. CDR3 sequence (DNA): TGCGCCAGCAGCTCGCGGGACAGACACACAGATACGCAGTATTTT.

This chain uses TRBV9 with TRBJ2-7; 7 bases line up with TRBD2. The CDR3 length is 15 residues. Germline CDR1 reads SGDLS; CDR2 reads YYNGEE. V was pared by 0 bases and J by 0 bases, with 3 bases of the junction left unmatched. In DNA, the CDR3 is TGTGCCAGCAGCGTAGATACTAGCGTCTCCTACGAGCAGTACTTC. Its protein product is CASSVDTSVSYEQYF.

A few counts support this clonotype. J is TRBJ2-2 and V is TRBV6-1; D remains unclear. V was clipped by 1 base and J by 4 bases, with 4 bases between them. The CDR3 has 13 amino acids. Germline V gene data show CDR1 as MNHNS and CDR2 as SASEGT. DNA of the CDR3: TGTGCCAGCAGTGAAGTGGTCACCGGGGAGCTGTTTTTT. It translates to CASSEVVTGELFF.

The rearrangement links TRBV20-1 to TRBJ1-4; TRBD1 agrees at 8 bases. The CDR3 sequence is 14 residues long. V dropped 6 bases and J dropped 6; count of bases not matched to a gene: 9. Germline-derived CDR1 and CDR2 are DFQATT and SNEGSKA (reference sequence). The DNA of the CDR3 is TGCAGTGCCGCAGAGACAGGGGTGGATGAAAAACTGTTTTTT. Translating it yields CSAAETGVDEKLFF.

This clonotype was seen a few times. This rearrangement joins TRBV5-1 to TRBJ2-3, with TRBD1 identical over 9 bases. Germline loops: CDR1 SGHRS, CDR2 YFSETQ. Trimming removed 5 bases from V and 4 bases from J; junction bases left unmatched: 2. This CDR3 comprises 13 residues. The CDR3 bases are TGCGCCAGCAGACAGGGGGCCTCAGATACGCAGTATTTT. This gives the protein CASRQGASDTQYF.

This clonotype occurred a few times. The chain employs TRBV20-1 and TRBJ2-3, with 9 bases that match TRBD2. This CDR3 region has 15 residues. Per germline, CDR1 DFQATT and CDR2 SNEGSKA (reference sequence). J lost 4 bases, V lost 6 bases, and 11 bases had no gene match. CDR3 DNA: TGCAGTGCCGAGGCGAGGCGGGAGGGTTCAGATACGCAGTATTTT. Protein: CSAEARREGSDTQYF.

The V and J genes are TRBV12-3 or TRBV12-4 and TRBJ2-3; the match to TRBD2 covers 12 bases. After removal of 4 bases from V and 2 bases from J, the junction contained 7 bases not matched to a gene. The CDR3 is 17 amino acids. The CDR3 DNA reads as TGTGCCAGCAGTTCCGTACTAGCGGGGGGCGACACAGATACGCAGTATTTT. Protein: CASSSVLAGGDTDTQYF.

The rearrangement joins TRBV6-5 to TRBJ1-2; D uncertain. Germline V gene data show CDR1 as MNHEY and CDR2 as SVGAGI. This CDR3 spans 17 amino acids. Trimming stripped 5 bases from V and 4 bases from J, with 23 bases between. CDR3 residues: CASSTRASKVNVYGYTF. CDR3 DNA sequence: TGTGCCAGCAGTACGCGGGCCAGCAAGGTTAACGTCTATGGCTACACCTTC.

The gene calls are TRBV7-6 and TRBJ1-2; D is undetermined. The CDR3 totals 16 residues. The germline V gene has CDR1 SGHVS and CDR2 FNYEAQ. With 5 bases removed from V and 0 bases from J, the gap between germline ends came to 16 bases. The CDR3 loop reads CASSPHERRANYGYTF. The CDR3, as DNA: TGTGCCAGCAGCCCGCACGAGAGACGGGCTAACTATGGCTACACCTTC.

A few counts support this clonotype. The chain combines TRBV14 with TRBJ2-7; the match to TRBD2 covers 7 bases. Germline-derived CDR1 and CDR2 are SGHDN and FVKESK. The V gene end was trimmed by 2 bases and the J gene end by 5 bases; junction bases not matched to a gene: 6. This CDR3 is 14 amino acids long. CDR3 sequence reads: CASSQWGGSHEQYF. CDR3 DNA: TGTGCCAGCAGCCAATGGGGGGGGAGCCACGAGCAGTACTTC.

In its sample, this clonotype was seen a few times. The chain combines TRBV2 with TRBJ2-1; 10 nucleotides align to TRBD2. Germline-derived CDR1 and CDR2 are SNHLY and FYNNEI. This CDR3 comprises 15 residues. The trim removed 4 bases at V and 8 bases at J, leaving 8 bases unmatched. CDR3 residues: CASSVDLAGEDEQFF. CDR3 DNA sequence: TGTGCCAGCAGTGTCGATCTAGCGGGAGAAGATGAGCAGTTCTTC.

The J gene is TRBJ2-3, the V gene TRBV4-2; the match to TRBD2 covers 10 bases. The V and J ends lost 2 bases and 4 bases, in that order; junction bases with no gene match: 6. The CDR3 has 16 amino acids. CDR1 and CDR2 from the germline V gene are LGHNA and YNFKEQ. CDR3 nucleotides: TGTGCCAGCAGCCAACCCGGGACTAGCGCCCCAGATACGCAGTATTTT. Translation gives CASSQPGTSAPDTQYF.

This clonotype was seen a single time. The gene calls are TRBV5-8 and TRBJ1-1; 7 bases align to TRBD1. The CDR3 has 12 residues. V lost 3 bases and J lost 6; bases outside the gene matches: 2. CDR1 and CDR2 from the germline V gene are SGHTS and YDEGEE. The CDR3 DNA reads TGTGCCAGCAGCTCCGGACAGGCTGAAGCTTTCTTT. This codes for CASSSGQAEAFF.

This rearrangement joins TRBV5-1 to TRBJ2-3; D is perhaps TRBD1 or TRBD2 (5 bases each). This CDR3 has 14 amino acids. V dropped 2 bases and J dropped 5 bases, with 12 bases sitting between them. The germline gives CDR1 SGHRS, CDR2 YFSETQ. The CDR3 loop is CASSFEGQVDTQYF. The CDR3 DNA reads as TGCGCCAGCAGCTTTGAGGGGCAGGTAGATACGCAGTATTTT.

The rearrangement links TRBV7-9 to TRBJ2-1; D not resolved. Germline V gives CDR1 SEHNR, CDR2 FQNEAQ (reference sequence). The CDR3 covers 12 residues. Trimming pared 5 bases from V and 8 bases from J, leaving 10 bases between. CDR3 sequence reads: CASSGPAYEQFF. The CDR3 DNA is TGTGCCAGCAGCGGGCCGGCCTATGAGCAGTTCTTC.

Only a few counts were recorded for this clonotype. The V call is TRBV9, the J call TRBJ2-1; unclear D gene. V lost 0 bases and J 0 bases, leaving 13 bases between the germline ends. In germline, CDR1 is SGDLS, CDR2 YYNGEE. The CDR3 loop spans 17 amino acids. CDR3 sequence reads: CASSVGWIPNSYNEQFF. CDR3 in DNA: TGTGCCAGCAGCGTAGGGTGGATACCTAACTCCTACAATGAGCAGTTCTTC.

The chain couples TRBV15 to TRBJ1-2; D gene uncertain. V gave up 0 bases and J gave up 5 bases, with 13 bases separating them. Germline CDR1 reads LNHNV; CDR2 reads YYDKDF (reference sequence). The CDR3 contains 15 residues. In DNA form, the CDR3 reads TGTGCCACCAGCAGAGATCGAGGGATGGTTTATGGCTACACCTTC. This gives the protein CATSRDRGMVYGYTF. The full variable domain, in which reference TRBV15 and TRBJ1-2 provide the parts outside the CDR3, is DAMVIQNPRYQVTQFGKPVTLSCSQTLNHNVMYWYQQKSSQAPKLLFHYYDKDFNNEADTPDNFQSRRPNTSFCFLDIRSPGLGDTAMYLCATSRDRGMVYGYTFGSGTRLTVV.

This chain joins TRBV11-2 and TRBJ2-1; no definite D call. The V gene lost 4 bases and the J gene lost 3 bases, with 10 bases spanning the gap. Germline V gene data show CDR1 as SGHAT and CDR2 as FQNNGV. The CDR3 length is 14 residues. Here the CDR3 DNA reads TGTGCCAGCAGCTCGGACGGAATCTACAATGAGCAGTTCTTC. Translated, it gives CASSSDGIYNEQFF.

V and J are TRBV29-1 and TRBJ1-2; TRBD1 aligns across 8 bases. With V trimmed by 6 bases and J by 4 bases, 7 bases remained unmatched. The CDR3 has 13 amino acids. Germline CDR1 is SQVTM and CDR2 is ANQGSEA. The CDR3 region has the DNA TGCAGCGTCAACAGGGGGGCAAGCTATGGCTACACCTTC. It codes for CSVNRGASYGYTF.

This sequence joins TRBV7-2 and TRBJ2-5, with TRBD1 identical over 9 bases. This CDR3 is 16 amino acids long. Germline CDR1 SGHTA, CDR2 FQGNSA. Trimming at V came to 4 bases and at J to 5 bases, leaving 11 bases not matched to a gene. Here the CDR3 reads CASSSSGTGKGETQYF. CDR3 DNA: TGTGCCAGCAGCTCCTCCGGGACAGGGAAGGGGGAGACCCAGTACTTC.

The V call is TRBV7-2, the J call TRBJ1-1, with 8 bases matching TRBD1. The germline V gene has CDR1 SGHTA and CDR2 FQGNSA. Trimming cost V 2 bases and J 4 bases; bases outside gene matches: 3. CDR3 length: 14 amino acids. CDR3: CASSLTQGATEAFF. CDR3 nucleotide sequence: TGTGCCAGCAGCTTAACCCAGGGGGCCACTGAAGCTTTCTTT.